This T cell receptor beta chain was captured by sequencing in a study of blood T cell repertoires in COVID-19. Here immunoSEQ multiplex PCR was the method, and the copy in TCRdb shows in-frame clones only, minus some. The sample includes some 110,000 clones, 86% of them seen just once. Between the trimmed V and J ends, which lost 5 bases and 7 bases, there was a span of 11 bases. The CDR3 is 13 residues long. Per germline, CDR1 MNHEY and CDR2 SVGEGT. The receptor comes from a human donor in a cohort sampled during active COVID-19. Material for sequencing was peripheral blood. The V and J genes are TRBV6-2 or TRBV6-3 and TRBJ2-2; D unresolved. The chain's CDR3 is CASSRIWSGELFF. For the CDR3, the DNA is TGTGCCAGCAGTCGTATATGGAGCGGGGAGCTGTTTTTT.